Below, 31 T cell receptor beta chains from the same sample are listed, as sequenced in a study of metastatic and nonmetastatic thyroid tumors. TCRdb re-processed the PCR reads through MiXCR. Among about 30,000 clones listed, roughly 17% were seen once. Each patient came to thyroid surgery without any prior treatment (of any kind). Specimen: blood. These receptor sequences come from a female donor with papillary thyroid cancer or a benign thyroid nodule (not recorded which). Some clones in this sample may be carry-over from other donors' samples.

This clone was found a few times. The gene calls are TRBV28 and TRBJ2-7, with a possible D match to TRBD2 (5 bases). Germline CDR1 reads MDHEN; CDR2 reads SYDVKM. The V end lost 6 bases, the J end lost 2 bases, and 11 bases lay between the germline ends. The CDR3 totals 13 residues. The CDR3 sequence: CASRARGTYEQYF. For the CDR3, the DNA is TGTGCCAGCAGGGCCCGAGGGACCTACGAGCAGTACTTC.

This clone occurred once. CDR3 sequence: CASSPRGANTGELFF. CDR3 nucleotide sequence: TGTGCCAGCAGCCCCAGGGGCGCGAACACCGGGGAGCTGTTTTTT. V usage is TRBV7-2 and J usage is TRBJ2-2; tentative D call: TRBD1 (6 bases). V was trimmed by 5 bases and J by 0 bases, leaving 10 bases between them. Germline loops: CDR1 SGHTA, CDR2 FQGNSA. This CDR3 contains 15 residues.

The table lists this clone with many counts. The CDR3 nucleotides are TGTGCCAGCAGATACGGGACAGGGACTCAGCCCCAGCATTTT. Encoded protein: CASRYGTGTQPQHF. This chain links TRBV28 with TRBJ1-5; 9 nucleotides line up with TRBD1. The CDR3 has 14 residues. Germline V gene data show CDR1 as MDHEN and CDR2 as SYDVKM. Germline trimming cut 6 bases from V and 6 bases from J; bases unmatched to any gene: 6.

This clone rates as medium-sized. This sequence joins TRBV5-1 and TRBJ2-7; 9 bases match TRBD2. This CDR3 is 16 amino acids long. CDR1 is SGHRS, CDR2 YFSETQ, per germline. J gave up 3 bases and V 4 bases, and 11 bases lay outside the gene matches. The CDR3 here is CASSLSGTSPYYEQYF. CDR3 in DNA: TGCGCCAGCAGCCTTTCCGGGACTAGCCCCTACTACGAGCAGTACTTC.

The V and J genes are TRBV12-3 or TRBV12-4 and TRBJ1-2; tentative D call: TRBD1 (5 bases). Trimming left V 3 bases short and J 6 bases short, with 8 bases between. The CDR3 runs to 12 residues. In DNA form, the CDR3 reads TGTGCCAGCAGTTTCGGGGGTGATGGCTACACCTTC. Protein: CASSFGGDGYTF.

This clone was seen repeatedly, ten times or more. CDR3 sequence (DNA): TGTGCCAGCAGTTCGGGGACAGGGGTAACCTACGAGCAGTACTTC. It yields the protein CASSSGTGVTYEQYF. This chain links TRBV28 with TRBJ2-7, with 10 bases matching TRBD1. The germline gives CDR1 MDHEN, CDR2 SYDVKM. The CDR3 covers 15 residues. V gave up 4 bases and J gave up 2 bases; unmatched junction bases: 5.

The chain has TRBV6-1 and TRBJ2-1, with TRBD2 matching 11 bases. From germline, CDR1 is MNHNS and CDR2 SASEGT. The length of the CDR3 is 15 residues. The trim removed 5 bases at V and 4 bases at J, leaving 4 bases unmatched. CDR3 nucleotides: TGTGCCAGCAGTCTGACTAGCGGGGCGTACAATGAGCAGTTCTTC. As protein: CASSLTSGAYNEQFF.

Only a few counts were recorded for this clone. The chain is built from TRBV28 and TRBJ1-2; D unclear. Trimming took 7 bases from V and 8 from J, leaving 14 bases between them. Germline V gene sequence: CDR1 MDHEN, CDR2 SYDVKM. This CDR3 has 12 residues. CDR3 in DNA: TGTGCCAGCACCTCCGGGCAGAGGGGCTACACCTTC. It encodes CASTSGQRGYTF.

This clone was seen repeatedly, ten times or more. V gene TRBV27 combines with J gene TRBJ2-1, with D uncertain. V lost 5 bases, J lost 2 bases, and 7 bases lay in between. This CDR3 has 13 amino acids. CDR1 is MNHEY and CDR2 is SMNVEV in the germline V gene (reference sequence). The CDR3 is CASSPQTYNEQFF. The DNA of the CDR3 is TGTGCCAGCAGTCCGCAAACCTACAATGAGCAGTTCTTC.

This clone appeared many times. The chain carries TRBV2 and TRBJ2-7; the match to TRBD1 covers 8 bases. The CDR3 totals 13 residues. Germline lookup yields CDR1 SNHLY and CDR2 FYNNEI. V lost 6 bases and J lost 9; bases outside the gene matches: 10. For the CDR3, the DNA is TGTGCCAGCAGCCGGGACAGGAGTACGGGGCAGTACTTC. Encoded protein: CASSRDRSTGQYF.

The CDR3 DNA reads TGTGCCAGCAGCCAAGGTAATCGGGAGGGCGGCGGGGAGCTGTTTTTT. Its protein product is CASSQGNREGGGELFF. The chain combines TRBV4-2 with TRBJ2-2, with 8 bases lining up with TRBD2. V shed 1 base and J 7 bases; nucleotides not matched to a gene: 8. Germline V CDR1 and CDR2: LGHNA, YNFKEQ. This CDR3 contains 16 residues.

This clone was seen ten or more times. J is TRBJ2-1 and V is TRBV13, with 11 bases lining up with TRBD2. CDR3 size: 16 residues. Trimming at V came to 5 bases and at J to 7 bases, leaving 10 bases not matched to a gene. In germline, CDR1 is PRHDT, CDR2 FYEKMQ (reference sequence). Here the CDR3 DNA reads TGTGCCAGCAGCAACCCGGGAGGACTAGCGGGTAATGAGCAGTTCTTC. This codes for CASSNPGGLAGNEQFF.

The chain has TRBV4-1 and TRBJ1-2, with D perhaps matching TRBD1 (5 bases). V shed 8 bases and J shed 1 base, with 14 bases lying between them. This CDR3 spans 14 amino acids. Germline CDR1 MGHRA, CDR2 YSYEKL. CDR3 nucleotides: TGCGCCAGCCAGGGATGGTCTGTTAACTATGGCTACACCTTC. Protein sequence: CASQGWSVNYGYTF.

This clone was recorded a few times. A much larger clone lies a single base off, so this may be a read error. The chain employs TRBV2 and TRBJ2-5, with D unresolved. CDR1 and CDR2 (germline): SNHLY, FYNNEI. The CDR3 has 13 residues. V was shortened by 7 bases and J by 6 bases, with 15 bases between the two germline ends. The CDR3 sequence is CASIRVFGQTQYF. CDR3 nucleotide sequence: TGTGCCAGCATTCGGGTCTTTGGGCAGACCCAGTACTTC.

This clone has a handful of counts. The J gene is TRBJ1-1, the V gene TRBV6-1; 8 positions match TRBD1. CDR3 length: 13 residues. V shed 6 bases, J shed 7 bases, and the junction held 7 bases outside the gene matches. CDR1 is MNHNS and CDR2 is SASEGT in the germline V gene. The CDR3 spells CASRPLDRDEAFF. The DNA for the CDR3 is TGTGCCAGCAGACCCCTGGACAGGGATGAAGCTTTCTTT.

By share, this clone counts as medium-sized (0.01 to 0.1%). At the DNA level, this CDR3 is encoded by other sequences in the same sample as well. The DNA for the CDR3 is TGTGCCAGCAGTTTAGGCAGTAATAATTCACCCCTCCACTTT. Its protein product is CASSLGSNNSPLHF. The rearrangement links TRBV28 to TRBJ1-6; D ambiguous. The CDR3 runs 14 residues. Germline CDR1 and CDR2: MDHEN and SYDVKM. V lost 2 bases to trimming and J lost 5 bases, with 7 bases between them.

This clone was counted ten times or more. The chain combines TRBV20-1 with TRBJ2-5; D is uncertain. Trimming removed 3 bases at V and 0 bases at J, with 11 bases between. The CDR3 consists of 14 residues. Looked up from germline, CDR1 is DFQATT and CDR2 is SNEGSKA (reference sequence). CDR3 sequence (DNA): TGCAGTGCTAGTCTGCAGACGTACCAAGAGACCCAGTACTTC. This sequence encodes CSASLQTYQETQYF.

The chain joins TRBV19 to TRBJ2-7; TRBD2 matches 7 bases. This CDR3 is 13 amino acids long. V shed 7 bases, J shed 6 bases, and the junction held 9 bases outside the gene matches. CDR1 is LNHDA, CDR2 SQIVND, per germline (reference sequence). The CDR3 protein is CASTPMGGVEQYF. CDR3 nucleotides: TGTGCCAGTACCCCAATGGGAGGGGTCGAGCAGTACTTC.

By share, this clone ranks as medium-sized (0.01 to 0.1%). V usage is TRBV28 and J usage is TRBJ2-3; 16 nucleotides line up with TRBD2. Germline trimming cut 4 bases from V and 4 bases from J; bases unmatched to any gene: 5. Germline CDR1 is MDHEN and CDR2 is SYDVKM. CDR3 size: 17 residues. The CDR3 loop is CASSSPGLAGGADTQYF. CDR3 nucleotides: TGTGCCAGCAGTTCTCCGGGACTAGCGGGAGGGGCAGATACGCAGTATTTT.

This clone occurred many times. The V call is TRBV27, the J call TRBJ2-3, with D maybe TRBD2 (6 bases). This CDR3 comprises 13 residues. Germline-derived CDR1 and CDR2 are MNHEY and SMNVEV (reference sequence). With 5 bases removed from V and 15 bases from J, the gap between germline ends came to 21 bases. CDR3 nucleotides: TGTGCCAGCAGTGTGAGACCGGGACTCCGCGTTTATTTT. It codes for CASSVRPGLRVYF.

This clone occurred a few times. Additional DNA sequences in this sample encode the identical CDR3. The rearrangement joins TRBV27 to TRBJ2-7; possible D gene TRBD1, 6 bases. There are 14 residues in the CDR3. V lost 4 bases and J lost 2, with 12 bases in between. Germline CDR1 and CDR2: MNHEY and SMNVEV (reference sequence). The CDR3 loop is CASSYQGKAYEQYF. CDR3 in DNA: TGTGCCAGCAGTTATCAGGGGAAGGCCTACGAGCAGTACTTC.

Note on this clone: A much larger clone lies a single base off, so this may be a read error. This CDR3 is also generated by other DNA sequences in the sample. The V and J genes are TRBV5-4 and TRBJ2-7, with 10 positions matching TRBD1. The ends lost 4 bases at V and 5 bases at J; junction bases unmatched: 6. Germline CDR1 SGHNT, CDR2 YYREEE (reference sequence). This CDR3 has 14 residues. The CDR3 nucleotides are TGTGCCAGCAGCCCCCGGGACAGGGGTAACGAGCAGTACTTC. This encodes CASSPRDRGNEQYF.

This clone was picked up many times. The chain combines TRBV4-2 with TRBJ1-2, with D possibly being TRBD1 (5 bases). Deletions cut 0 bases from V and 0 bases from J, with 11 bases between. This CDR3 region has 16 residues. Germline CDR1 is LGHNA and CDR2 is YNFKEQ. The CDR3 bases are TGTGCCAGCAGCCAAGATCCCAGGGATACTAACTATGGCTACACCTTC. Its translation is CASSQDPRDTNYGYTF.

The sample holds many counts of this clone. V and J are TRBV6-6 and TRBJ2-1, with 7 bases that match TRBD1. V lost 0 bases and J lost 1; bases outside the gene matches: 6. CDR3 size: 17 residues. Germline CDR1 and CDR2: MNHNY and SVGAGI (reference sequence). CDR3 sequence (DNA): TGTGCCAGCAGTTACTCCAAGACAGGGATTTCCTACAATGAGCAGTTCTTC. It is translated as CASSYSKTGISYNEQFF.

This clone is termed medium-sized. V gene TRBV10-1 combines with J gene TRBJ1-6; maybe TRBD1 (6 bases). The V gene's germline CDR1 is WNHNN and CDR2 SYGVQD (reference sequence). The CDR3 extends over 14 amino acids. Trimming pared 3 bases from V and 7 bases from J, leaving 10 bases between. CDR3 DNA sequence: TGCGCCAGCAGTGAAGGAGGGGGAAATTCACCCCTCCACTTT. Its translation: CASSEGGGNSPLHF.

The chain uses TRBV6-2 or TRBV6-3 and TRBJ1-2, with 7 bases that match TRBD1. Per the germline V gene, CDR1 is MNHEY and CDR2 is SVGEGT. Unmatched junction bases numbered 9, after V lost 0 bases and J lost 8 bases. This CDR3 is built from 15 residues. The CDR3 sequence is CASSYSLVTGKGYTF. The CDR3 DNA is TGTGCCAGCAGTTACTCCCTTGTGACAGGGAAGGGCTACACCTTC.

In regard to this clone: The junction does not match germline at one end; this may be a read error. This chain joins TRBV7-3 and TRBJ2-3, with TRBD2 matching 8 bases. CDR1 and CDR2 from the germline V gene are SGHTA and FQGTGA. The CDR3 is made up of 15 amino acids. DNA of the CDR3: TGTGCCAGCAGCTACGTCTGGACTAGCACGGATACGCAGTATTTT. Its translation: CASSYVWTSTDTQYF.

The table lists this clone with a few counts. V and J are TRBV7-9 and TRBJ2-3; unclear D gene. V was trimmed by 7 bases and J by 7 bases, leaving 6 bases between them. The germline CDR1 and CDR2 sequences are SEHNR and FQNEAQ (reference sequence). The CDR3 sequence is 10 residues long. In nucleotides, the CDR3 is TGTGCCAGCATGGTGTATACGCAGTATTTT. Translating it yields CASMVYTQYF.

This clone has a count of ten or more. This chain joins TRBV7-2 and TRBJ2-1; the D gene is possibly TRBD1 (5 bases). The CDR3 contains 13 residues. V was clipped by 3 bases and J by 5 bases, with 8 bases between them. Germline CDR1 SGHTA, CDR2 FQGNSA. The CDR3 DNA reads TGTGCCAGCAGCTTTTTCAGGGACAATGAGCAGTTCTTC. It is translated as CASSFFRDNEQFF.

J is TRBJ2-1 and V is TRBV4-2; TRBD1 aligns across 7 bases. CDR3 size: 15 residues. The V segment lost 4 bases and the J segment 4 bases; nucleotides outside the gene matches: 7. Germline V lookup: CDR1 LGHNA, CDR2 YNFKEQ. DNA of the CDR3: TGTGCCAGCAGCCGTGTGACAGGGATTTACAATGAGCAGTTCTTC. This sequence encodes CASSRVTGIYNEQFF.

This clone was detected many times. V gene TRBV4-2 combines with J gene TRBJ2-1, with D tentatively TRBD1 or TRBD2 (6 bases each). The CDR3 extends over 17 amino acids. CDR1 is LGHNA and CDR2 is YNFKEQ in the germline V gene. V was shortened by 0 bases and J by 2 bases, with 14 bases between the two germline ends. The DNA of the CDR3 is TGTGCCAGCAGCCAAGACAGGGGTTGGGGGGCCTACAATGAGCAGTTCTTC. This translates into CASSQDRGWGAYNEQFF.